The rows below give T cell receptor beta chains drawn from one sample of a study of blood T cells in healthy people across ages. One entry per CDR3 protein, called by TCRdb with MiXCR from the 5' RACE reads. This sample carries hundreds of thousands of distinct CDR3 sequences, 58% of them seen once, and the ten largest clones take approximately 21%. Sequencing was done on a sample of blood. These receptors all stem from a man aged 25 to 45 in good health. The CDR3 runs from the conserved cysteine through the conserved F or W. The D gene is left open where the match is weak. The size field is filled for only some rows; it gives once, few, many or a size class.

v_gene: TRBV28
j_gene: TRBJ2-7
abundance: NA
d_gene: TRBD2
CDR3aa: CASSFLGEGSYEQYF
CDR3nt: TGTGCCAGCAGTTTTTTGGGGGAGGGGTCCTACGAGCAGTACTTC

v_gene: TRBV20-1
j_gene: TRBJ2-3
abundance: NA
d_gene: TRBD2
CDR3aa: CSASRREALTDTQYF
CDR3nt: TGCAGTGCTAGCAGGCGGGAGGCCCTCACAGATACGCAGTATTTT

v_gene: TRBV29-1
j_gene: TRBJ1-2
abundance: NA
d_gene: NA
CDR3aa: CSVEAGHHNYGYTF
CDR3nt: TGCAGCGTTGAAGCGGGACACCATAACTATGGCTACACCTTC

v_gene: TRBV6-1
j_gene: TRBJ2-7
abundance: few
d_gene: TRBD2
CDR3aa: CASSGLAGVYEQYF
CDR3nt: TGTGCCAGCAGTGGGCTAGCGGGAGTCTACGAGCAGTACTTC

v_gene: TRBV5-6
j_gene: TRBJ2-6
abundance: few
d_gene: NA
CDR3aa: CASSYWHSGANVLTF
CDR3nt: TGTGCCAGCAGCTACTGGCACTCTGGGGCCAACGTCCTGACTTTC

v_gene: TRBV5-4
j_gene: TRBJ2-3
abundance: NA
d_gene: NA
CDR3aa: CASSPGRLYSTDTQYF
CDR3nt: TGTGCCAGCAGCCCTGGCAGACTCTACAGCACAGATACGCAGTATTTT

v_gene: TRBV28
j_gene: TRBJ2-1
abundance: NA
d_gene: TRBD1
CDR3aa: CASSILHTGTGSYNEQFF
CDR3nt: TGTGCCAGCAGCATCCTTCACACCGGGACAGGGTCTTACAATGAGCAGTTCTTC

v_gene: TRBV12-3/TRBV12-4
j_gene: TRBJ2-5
abundance: NA
d_gene: NA
CDR3aa: CASSSLSRDWRETQYF
CDR3nt: TGTGCCAGCAGTTCCCTTTCCCGGGACTGGCGAGAGACCCAGTACTTC

v_gene: TRBV3-1
j_gene: TRBJ2-5
abundance: NA
d_gene: TRBD2
CDR3aa: CASSPHSAGETETQYF
CDR3nt: TGTGCCAGCAGCCCTCACTCAGCGGGAGAAACGGAGACCCAGTACTTC

v_gene: TRBV6-6
j_gene: TRBJ1-2
abundance: few
d_gene: NA
CDR3aa: CASLRAAGNYGYTF
CDR3nt: TGTGCCAGCCTCAGGGCGGCGGGGAACTATGGCTACACCTTC

v_gene: TRBV29-1
j_gene: TRBJ2-1
abundance: NA
d_gene: NA
CDR3aa: CSVGAGFTYNEQFF
CDR3nt: TGCAGCGTTGGGGCGGGGTTCACCTACAATGAGCAGTTCTTC

v_gene: TRBV4-3
j_gene: TRBJ2-7
abundance: few
d_gene: TRBD2
CDR3aa: CASSQRRRIGRARGDEQYF
CDR3nt: TGCGCCAGCAGCCAACGCCGACGGATTGGGAGGGCACGAGGTGACGAGCAGTACTTC

v_gene: TRBV20-1
j_gene: TRBJ2-1
abundance: NA
d_gene: NA
CDR3aa: CSARTGLRNNEQFF
CDR3nt: TGCAGTGCTAGAACGGGTTTACGTAACAATGAGCAGTTCTTC

v_gene: TRBV7-8
j_gene: TRBJ1-6
abundance: NA
d_gene: NA
CDR3aa: CASSSSRRSPLHF
CDR3nt: TGTGCCAGCAGCTCCTCGCGTAGGTCACCCCTCCACTTT

v_gene: TRBV10-3
j_gene: TRBJ2-7
abundance: few
d_gene: TRBD2
CDR3aa: CAISPAGDHEQYF
CDR3nt: TGTGCCATCAGTCCAGCGGGAGATCACGAGCAGTACTTC

v_gene: TRBV20-1
j_gene: TRBJ1-2
abundance: once
d_gene: NA
CDR3aa: CSAIPGWHGYTF
CDR3nt: TGCAGTGCTATCCCAGGGTGGCATGGCTACACCTTC